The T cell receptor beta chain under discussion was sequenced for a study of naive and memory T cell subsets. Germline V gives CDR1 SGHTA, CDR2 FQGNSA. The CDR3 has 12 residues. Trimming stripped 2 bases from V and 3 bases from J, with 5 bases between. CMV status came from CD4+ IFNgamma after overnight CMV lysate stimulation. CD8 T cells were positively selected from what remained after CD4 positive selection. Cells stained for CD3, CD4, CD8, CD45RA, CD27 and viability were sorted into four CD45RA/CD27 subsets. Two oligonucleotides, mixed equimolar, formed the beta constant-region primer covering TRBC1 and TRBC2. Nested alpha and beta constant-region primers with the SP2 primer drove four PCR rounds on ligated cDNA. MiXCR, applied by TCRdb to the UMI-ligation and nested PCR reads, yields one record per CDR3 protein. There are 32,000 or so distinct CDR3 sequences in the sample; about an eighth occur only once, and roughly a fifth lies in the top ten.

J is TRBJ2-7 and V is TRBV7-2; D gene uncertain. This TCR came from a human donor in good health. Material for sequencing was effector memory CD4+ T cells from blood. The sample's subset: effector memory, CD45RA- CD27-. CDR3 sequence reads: CASSLNGYEQYF. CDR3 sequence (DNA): TGTGCCAGCAGCTTAAACGGCTACGAGCAGTACTTC.